These 5 T cell receptor beta chains were sequenced from one sample in a study of T cells in Graves' hyperthyroidism and ophthalmopathy (dated 2019 in TCRdb). Preparation of the library involved multiplex PCR. For sequencing, an Illumina HiSeq 2000 was employed. The TCR beta CDR3 regions were amplified from RNA transcripts. The first round of RT-PCR for the TCR CDR3 was performed with the HTBI primer set and the Qiagen OneStep RT-PCR kit. Starting from the raw public reads, TCRdb applied fastp trimming at Q25, assembled clones with MiXCR and retained in-frame beta chains. Merged by CDR3 protein, the rows form single entries marked with the most common genes and DNA. Counted in this sample were about 350,000 distinct CDR3 sequences; about 15% of them appeared once. Around 23% of the sample is held by the ten biggest clonotypes. The material sequenced was blood. These receptors originate from a woman in her 30s with Graves' hyperthyroidism.

This clonotype was counted at least ten times. The chain uses TRBV12-3 or TRBV12-4 and TRBJ2-7; TRBD2 agrees at 12 bases. The CDR3 spans 15 residues. V gave up 6 bases and J gave up 7 bases; unmatched junction bases: 10. This CDR3 is CASSRGTSGFPEQYF. The CDR3 region has the DNA TGTGCCAGCAGCCGAGGGACTAGCGGGTTTCCTGAGCAGTACTTC.

Concerning this clonotype: One end of the junction fails to match germline, which may point to a read error. This chain uses TRBV4-1 with TRBJ1-1, with a possible D match to TRBD1 (5 bases). The germline CDR1 and CDR2 sequences are MGHRA and YSYEKL. The CDR3 extends over 13 amino acids. The DNA for the CDR3 is TGCGCCAACAGCCAGAGGGAGGGGACTGAAGCTTTCTTT. This sequence encodes CANSQREGTEAFF.

The sample holds a few counts of this clonotype. The V call is TRBV4-2, the J call TRBJ2-5; TRBD2 matches at 8 bases. The V and J ends lost 1 base and 3 bases, in that order; junction bases with no gene match: 7. Germline values: CDR1 LGHNA, CDR2 YNFKEQ. The CDR3 sequence is 16 residues long. CDR3 DNA sequence: TGTGCCAGCAGCCAAGCAGTATCGGGAGGGGAAGAGACCCAGTACTTC. Translation: CASSQAVSGGEETQYF.

The CDR3 bases are TGTGCCAGCGGAAAATCCTACAATGAGCAGTTCTTC. This encodes CASGKSYNEQFF. The chain joins TRBV6-2 or TRBV6-3 to TRBJ2-1; no reliable D call. CDR1 MNHEY and CDR2 SVGEGT come from the germline V gene. This CDR3 is built from 12 residues. With 8 bases removed from V and 1 base from J, the gap between germline ends came to 6 bases.

This clonotype was counted a few times. This chain connects TRBV6-2 or TRBV6-3 to TRBJ2-1; a weak D match, TRBD2 (6 bases). CDR1 and CDR2 (germline): MNHEY, SVGEGT. This CDR3 has 15 amino acids. The V gene lost 0 bases and the J gene lost 5 bases, with 11 bases spanning the gap. The CDR3 DNA reads TGTGCCAGCAGTTACTCGGGGGGATCGAACAATGAGCAGTTCTTC. The encoded protein is CASSYSGGSNNEQFF.